The clone carrying this T cell receptor (beta chain) was recorded at least ten times. The V gene's germline CDR1 is LGHDT and CDR2 YNNKEL (reference sequence). There are 15 residues in the CDR3. The V end lost 1 base, the J end lost 2 bases, and 9 bases lay between the germline ends. The record originates from a study of T cells after yellow fever vaccination. Study background: Fractions low in cell number were prepared with SMART-Seq v4 Ultra Low Input.

Study-level results: The appearance of a small share of clonotypes in both CD4 and CD8 compartments was observed.

MiXCR, run by TCRdb on the 5' RACE reads, gives a single entry per CDR3 protein. The sample yields around 31,000 distinct CDR3 sequences, approximately 10% seen once. Sequences were derived from PBMCs, either bulk or a sorted T-cell subset (CD4+, CD8+, memory, or dextramer-sorted; not recorded which), sampled approximately 16 days after the first yellow fever vaccination. This chain links TRBV3-1 with TRBJ2-1; D is undetermined. This receptor was obtained from a man younger than 35 who received the YFV17D yellow fever vaccine. The CDR3 loop reads CASSQGPQTYNEQFF. In DNA form, the CDR3 reads TGTGCCAGCAGCCAAGGTCCACAGACCTACAATGAGCAGTTCTTC.